This T cell receptor beta chain emerged from a study of T cell responses to AZD1222 COVID-19 vaccine. General observations from the study: Sampling captured repertoires only after the peak T cell response.

Trimming took 3 bases from V and 3 from J, leaving 12 bases between them. Germline CDR1 SGHNT, CDR2 YYREEE (reference sequence). The CDR3 runs to 14 residues. This table comes from immunoSEQ multiplex PCR, and its TCRdb copy is limited to in-frame clones, with some not included. Altogether approximately 80,000 clones are present, 80% to 90% being singletons, with the ten largest covering around 9.3%. Notes on this clone: Its antigen is not identified.

This sequence was found in an adult who received the AZD1222 COVID-19 vaccine. The J gene is TRBJ2-5, the V gene TRBV5-4; D call uncertain. The material sequenced was peripheral blood, taken 28 days after the second AZD1222 dose. In nucleotides, the CDR3 is TGTGCCAGCAGCTCCCTTGGAACGGAAGAGACCCAGTACTTC. This encodes CASSSLGTEETQYF.